This entry features one T cell receptor (beta chain) sequence. Its specificity is not known. The data are from a study of cytomegalovirus exposure and HLA in healthy donors. In the study overall: Early on, a data release was issued that held 80 million or so unique TCRs from HLA-typed donors. Broader study findings: Association of a missense DCLRE1C variant with TCR beta V- and J-gene trimming was reported in a later analysis. A later analysis appeared to link common viral pathogens to several of the most significant clusters. Three CMV-associated chains proved CMV antigen-specific in vitro.

Both 60 Vbeta primers and 13 Jbeta primers went into the PCR. Generated by immunoSEQ multiplex PCR, the TCRdb table keeps only in-frame clones and is missing some. The sample records about 190,000 clones, around 73% being singletons. The CDR3 is 14 residues long. Germline V gives CDR1 LNHDA, CDR2 SQIVND (reference sequence). V lost 4 bases, J lost 3 bases, and 3 bases stayed unmatched. V gene TRBV19 combines with J gene TRBJ1-5; 7 bases line up with TRBD1. This TCR derives from a woman in her thirties in good health and CMV-seropositive. The sample was PBMCs. In DNA, the CDR3 is TGTGCCAGTAGTACGACAGGGCCCAATCAGCCCCAGCATTTT. It codes for CASSTTGPNQPQHF.